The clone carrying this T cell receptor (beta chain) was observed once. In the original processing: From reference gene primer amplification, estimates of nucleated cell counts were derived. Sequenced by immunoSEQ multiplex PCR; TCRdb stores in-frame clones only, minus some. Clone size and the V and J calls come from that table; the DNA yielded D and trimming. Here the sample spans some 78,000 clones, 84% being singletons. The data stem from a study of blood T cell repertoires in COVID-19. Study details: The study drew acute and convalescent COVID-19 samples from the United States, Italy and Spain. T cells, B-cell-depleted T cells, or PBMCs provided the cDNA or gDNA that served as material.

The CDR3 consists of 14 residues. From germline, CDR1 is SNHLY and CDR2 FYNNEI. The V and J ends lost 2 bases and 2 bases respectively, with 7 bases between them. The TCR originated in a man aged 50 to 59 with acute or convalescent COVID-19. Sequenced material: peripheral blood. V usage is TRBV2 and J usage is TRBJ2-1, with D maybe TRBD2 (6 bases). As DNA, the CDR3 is TGTGCCAGCAGTGAACGGGGGACCTACAATGAGCAGTTCTTC. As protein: CASSERGTYNEQFF.